The 27 T cell receptor beta chains below were found in one sample sequenced in a study of blood T cell repertoires in COVID-19. Profiling relied on immunoSEQ multiplex PCR, and the TCRdb table lists in-frame clones only, not all of them. The sample lists fewer than 95,000 clones, around 74% occurring once. The sample was peripheral blood. All receptors derive from a man in his 70s with COVID-19, enrolled during active disease.

V usage is TRBV7-2 and J usage is TRBJ2-3, with a possible D match to TRBD1 (5 bases). V shed 2 bases and J shed 4 bases, with 13 bases lying between them. This CDR3 has 15 amino acids. The germline gives CDR1 SGHTA, CDR2 FQGNSA. The CDR3 coding sequence is TGTGCCAGCAGCTTACAGGGTTTCGGACCAGATACGCAGTATTTT. The encoded protein is CASSLQGFGPDTQYF.

The chain employs TRBV5-4 and TRBJ1-1, with TRBD1 matching 10 bases. The ends lost 1 base at V and 2 bases at J; junction bases unmatched: 5. The CDR3 runs to 16 residues. Germline V gives CDR1 SGHNT, CDR2 YYREEE (reference sequence). The CDR3 bases are TGTGCCAGCAGCTTGATCGGACAGGGGGATAACACTGAAGCTTTCTTT. It yields the protein CASSLIGQGDNTEAFF.

This sequence joins TRBV20-1 and TRBJ2-3; D call uncertain. CDR1 is DFQATT and CDR2 is SNEGSKA in the germline V gene (reference sequence). V was shortened by 1 base and J by 5 bases, with 4 bases between the two germline ends. The CDR3 contains 11 residues. In DNA, the CDR3 is TGCAGTGCTAGAGTTCGAGATACGCAGTATTTT. Translating it yields CSARVRDTQYF.

This clone was counted between two and nine times. The V call is TRBV2, the J call TRBJ2-1; 7 nucleotides agree with TRBD2. Germline values: CDR1 SNHLY, CDR2 FYNNEI. The CDR3 extends over 13 amino acids. V was pared by 9 bases and J by 7 bases, with 9 bases of the junction left unmatched. Here the CDR3 reads CARSGTINNEQFF. The CDR3 nucleotides are TGTGCCAGGAGCGGGACTATTAATAATGAGCAGTTCTTC.

V is TRBV7-2 and J is TRBJ2-3; D not resolved. Deletions cut 2 bases from V and 6 bases from J, with 6 bases between. Germline V CDR1 and CDR2: SGHTA, FQGNSA. CDR3 length: 12 residues. This CDR3 reads CASSLYRDTQYF. The CDR3 DNA is TGTGCCAGCAGCTTATATCGGGATACGCAGTATTTT.

CDR3 DNA sequence: TGTGCCACCAGTGATTATCGACAAGGGGGTGGCTACACCTTC. Protein: CATSDYRQGGGYTF. The rearrangement uses TRBV24-1 and TRBJ1-2; weak D call: TRBD1 (6 bases). Germline V gives CDR1 KGHDR, CDR2 SFDVKD. V gave up 2 bases and J gave up 7 bases, with 13 bases separating them. The CDR3 totals 14 residues.

This clone was picked up a small number of times. The CDR3 region has the DNA TGTGCCAGTAGTACTTACCTAGCGGGGGCTTCCTACGAGCAGTACTTC. Its protein product is CASSTYLAGASYEQYF. The J gene is TRBJ2-7, the V gene TRBV19, with 10 bases lining up with TRBD2. Germline V lookup: CDR1 LNHDA, CDR2 SQIVND (reference sequence). The CDR3 sequence is 16 residues long. The ends lost 4 bases at V and 1 base at J; junction bases unmatched: 7.

This chain connects TRBV20-1 to TRBJ2-3, with 10 bases identical to TRBD2. The trim removed 3 bases at V and 4 bases at J, leaving 7 bases unmatched. The CDR3 is 15 amino acids. Germline lookup yields CDR1 DFQATT and CDR2 SNEGSKA (reference sequence). The CDR3 reads CSASSLAGVPDTQYF. In nucleotides, the CDR3 is TGCAGTGCTAGTAGCCTAGCGGGAGTCCCAGATACGCAGTATTTT.

The chain combines TRBV24-1 with TRBJ2-1; 7 bases are shared with TRBD1. V was pared by 4 bases and J by 3 bases, with 11 bases of the junction left unmatched. The CDR3 length is 17 residues. The germline V gene encodes CDR1 KGHDR and CDR2 SFDVKD. The CDR3 reads CATSDTETGAIYNEQFF. In DNA, the CDR3 is TGTGCCACCAGTGACACAGAAACAGGGGCCATCTACAATGAGCAGTTCTTC.

The table lists this clone with a few counts. This rearrangement joins TRBV7-8 to TRBJ2-1; D is possibly TRBD2 (7 bases). CDR3 length: 12 residues. Germline V CDR1 and CDR2: SGHVS, FQNEAQ. V shed 5 bases and J shed 15 bases, with 17 bases lying between them. The CDR3 coding sequence is TGTGCCAGCAGCGGGGGCGGGGGAGCGCGGTTCTTC. Translated, it gives CASSGGGGARFF.

The rearrangement uses TRBV6-5 and TRBJ1-6, with 10 nucleotides matching TRBD1. The trim removed 4 bases at V and 6 bases at J, leaving 6 bases unmatched. The CDR3 contains 16 residues. Germline V CDR1 and CDR2: MNHEY, SVGAGI. CDR3 loop: CASSWGRDRGNSPLHF. CDR3 sequence (DNA): TGTGCCAGCAGTTGGGGCCGGGACAGGGGTAATTCACCCCTCCACTTT.

This chain connects TRBV2 to TRBJ2-1; D may be TRBD2 (6 bases). CDR1 and CDR2 from the germline V gene are SNHLY and FYNNEI. Between the trimmed V and J ends, which lost 8 bases and 15 bases, there was a span of 14 bases. The CDR3 covers 10 residues. Here the CDR3 reads CASGGSWPFF. The CDR3 region has the DNA TGTGCCAGCGGAGGGAGTTGGCCGTTCTTC.

V and J are TRBV27 and TRBJ1-6, with D unclear. The CDR3 covers 17 residues. Per the germline V gene, CDR1 is MNHEY and CDR2 is SMNVEV (reference sequence). V shed 5 bases and J shed 6 bases, with 20 bases lying between them. The CDR3 is CASSTPLHGAGNSPLHF. The CDR3 bases are TGTGCCAGCAGTACACCCCTCCATGGTGCGGGTAATTCACCCCTCCACTTT.

This clone was recorded a few times. V gene TRBV28 combines with J gene TRBJ1-6; D is ambiguous. The CDR3 sequence is 13 residues long. The V end was cut by 2 bases, the J end by 5 bases, with 4 bases between. Germline CDR1 MDHEN, CDR2 SYDVKM. The CDR3 DNA reads TGTGCCAGCAGTTTAGGCCATAATTCACCCCTCCACTTT. This sequence encodes CASSLGHNSPLHF.

The chain joins TRBV28 to TRBJ2-3; no reliable D call. From germline, CDR1 is MDHEN and CDR2 SYDVKM. The V end was cut by 4 bases, the J end by 3 bases, with 14 bases between. The CDR3 length is 15 residues. The chain's CDR3 is CASSSLSLMTDTQYF. CDR3 coding DNA: TGTGCCAGCAGTTCACTGAGCCTAATGACAGATACGCAGTATTTT.

V is TRBV5-6 and J is TRBJ1-2; D is perhaps TRBD1 (6 bases). This CDR3 contains 14 residues. V lost 0 bases and J 5 bases, leaving 11 bases between the germline ends. CDR1 SGHDT and CDR2 YYEEEE come from the germline V gene. CDR3 region: CASSLDRALYGYTF. For the CDR3, the DNA is TGTGCCAGCAGCTTGGACAGGGCTTTATATGGCTACACCTTC.

This chain joins TRBV29-1 and TRBJ2-7; 7 bases match TRBD1. The V segment lost 4 bases and the J segment 7 bases; nucleotides outside the gene matches: 7. The CDR3 has 12 residues. Germline CDR1 and CDR2: SQVTM and ANQGSEA. CDR3 DNA: TGCAGCGTTGGCCAGGGGGTCGGGGAGCAGTACTTC. Residues: CSVGQGVGEQYF.

The chain recombines TRBV7-2 with TRBJ2-1; D ambiguous. V was clipped by 2 bases and J by 3 bases, with 11 bases between them. The CDR3 has 15 amino acids. Per the germline V gene, CDR1 is SGHTA and CDR2 is FQGNSA. The CDR3 DNA reads as TGTGCCAGCAGCTTAAAGCGACTGAACTACAATGAGCAGTTCTTC. Protein product: CASSLKRLNYNEQFF.

The rearrangement links TRBV15 to TRBJ1-5, with 10 bases that match TRBD1. The CDR3 has 16 amino acids. Germline trimming cut 2 bases from V and 5 bases from J; bases unmatched to any gene: 6. Germline V gene lookup returns CDR1 LNHNV and CDR2 YYDKDF (reference sequence). This chain's CDR3 is CATSRPTGGADQPQHF. The CDR3 DNA sequence: TGTGCCACCAGCAGACCGACAGGGGGCGCGGATCAGCCCCAGCATTTT.

The chain uses TRBV7-3 and TRBJ2-4; maybe TRBD1 (6 bases). Deletions cut 2 bases from V and 1 base from J, with 9 bases between. This CDR3 has 15 residues. The V gene's germline CDR1 is SGHTA and CDR2 FQGTGA. CDR3 in DNA: TGTGCCAGCAGCTTATACAGGGCCGCCAAAAACATTCAGTACTTC. This gives the protein CASSLYRAAKNIQYF. Combining the CDR3 with reference TRBV7-3 and TRBJ2-4 gives the whole variable domain GAGVSQTPSNKVTEKGKYVELRCDPISGHTALYWYRQSLGQGPEFLIYFQGTGAADDSGLPNDRFFAVRPEGSVSTLKIQRTERGDSAVYLCASSLYRAAKNIQYFGAGTRLSVL.

The chain recombines TRBV20-1 with TRBJ2-7, with 7 bases identical to TRBD2. With 3 bases clipped from V and 3 bases from J, the junction kept 11 bases outside the gene matches. Germline CDR1 reads DFQATT; CDR2 reads SNEGSKA (reference sequence). The CDR3 totals 15 residues. The CDR3 is CSASLRGSGVYEQYF. In nucleotides, the CDR3 is TGCAGTGCTAGTCTGCGGGGGTCGGGGGTCTACGAGCAGTACTTC.

The chain couples TRBV6-5 to TRBJ2-3; perhaps TRBD2 as D (7 bases). Germline assignment: CDR1 MNHEY and CDR2 SVGAGI. The CDR3 sequence is 15 residues long. V shed 2 bases and J shed 3 bases, with 12 bases lying between them. This CDR3 is CASSYGGARTDTQYF. CDR3 in DNA: TGTGCCAGCAGTTACGGGGGGGCGCGTACAGATACGCAGTATTTT.

The chain combines TRBV10-3 with TRBJ1-1; possible D gene TRBD1, 6 bases. Germline assignment: CDR1 ENHRY and CDR2 SYGVKD. V was shortened by 7 bases and J by 4 bases, with 28 bases between the two germline ends. The CDR3 has 18 residues. CDR3 region: CAIMGERTGDIGFTEAFF. In DNA form, the CDR3 reads TGTGCCATCATGGGGGAAAGGACTGGGGACATTGGTTTCACTGAAGCTTTCTTT.

As to this clone: This same CDR3 is encoded by further DNA sequences in the sample. The chain links TRBV7-2 to TRBJ1-2; possible D gene TRBD1, 5 bases. The germline CDR1 and CDR2 sequences are SGHTA and FQGNSA. This CDR3 is 13 amino acids long. The V gene lost 5 bases and the J gene lost 4 bases, with 11 bases spanning the gap. CDR3 coding DNA: TGTGCCAGCAGCGCCGGGCAGGGCTATGGCTACACCTTC. Its protein product is CASSAGQGYGYTF.

V usage is TRBV5-8 and J usage is TRBJ1-1; TRBD1 is a possible D gene (6 bases). The CDR3 covers 13 residues. V shed 2 bases and J shed 6 bases, with 11 bases lying between them. Looked up from germline, CDR1 is SGHTS and CDR2 is YDEGEE. The CDR3 is CASSFNGQPEAFF. The CDR3 coding sequence is TGTGCCAGCAGCTTTAATGGACAGCCTGAAGCTTTCTTT.

V and J are TRBV29-1 and TRBJ2-1; no definite D call. The CDR3 spans 13 residues. V was cut by 4 bases and J by 6 bases, with 13 bases left in between. Germline CDR1 SQVTM, CDR2 ANQGSEA. The CDR3 DNA sequence: TGCAGCGTTGGCCGAGATGTAGCCAATGAGCAGTTCTTC. Translation: CSVGRDVANEQFF.

The rearrangement uses TRBV5-5 and TRBJ2-1; D possibly corresponds to TRBD2 (5 bases). Trimming cost V 8 bases and J 8 bases, with 11 bases left between them. CDR1 is SGHKS and CDR2 is YYEKEE in the germline V gene (reference sequence). The CDR3 has 11 residues. The CDR3 loop reads CASTREYEQFF. CDR3 sequence (DNA): TGTGCCAGTACTCGGGAATATGAGCAGTTCTTC.